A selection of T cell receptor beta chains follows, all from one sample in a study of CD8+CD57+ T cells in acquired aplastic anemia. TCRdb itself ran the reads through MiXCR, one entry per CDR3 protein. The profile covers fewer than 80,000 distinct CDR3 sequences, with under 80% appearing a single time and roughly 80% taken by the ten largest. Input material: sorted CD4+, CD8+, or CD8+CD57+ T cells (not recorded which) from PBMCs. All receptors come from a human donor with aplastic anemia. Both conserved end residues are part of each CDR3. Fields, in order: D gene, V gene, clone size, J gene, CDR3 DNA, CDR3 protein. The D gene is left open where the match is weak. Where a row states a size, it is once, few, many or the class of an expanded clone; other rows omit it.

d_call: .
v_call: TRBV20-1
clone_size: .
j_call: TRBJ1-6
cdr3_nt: TGCAGTGCTCCAACAGTGAGCTCCTATAATTCACCCCTCCACTTT
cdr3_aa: CSAPTVSSYNSPLHF

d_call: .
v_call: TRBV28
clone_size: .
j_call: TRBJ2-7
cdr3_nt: TGTGCCAGCAGTTTTCAGTCTTACGAGCAGTACTTC
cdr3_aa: CASSFQSYEQYF

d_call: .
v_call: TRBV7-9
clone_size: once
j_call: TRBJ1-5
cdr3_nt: TGTGCCAGGTGGGGGGATAGCAATCAGCCCCAGCATTTT
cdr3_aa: CARWGDSNQPQHF

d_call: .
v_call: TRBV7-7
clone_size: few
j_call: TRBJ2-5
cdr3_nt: TGTGCTAGCAGCTTAGATCAGGGAAGCGGAGAGACCCAGTACTTC
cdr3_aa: CASSLDQGSGETQYF

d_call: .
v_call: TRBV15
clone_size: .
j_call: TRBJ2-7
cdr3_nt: TGTGCCACCAGCAGAGCACTGCGGCACGAGCAGTACTTC
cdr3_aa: CATSRALRHEQYF

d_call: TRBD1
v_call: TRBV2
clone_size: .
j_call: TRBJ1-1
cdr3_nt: TGTGCCAGCACTCGGACAGGGGCTTTGAACACTGAAGCTTTCTTT
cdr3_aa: CASTRTGALNTEAFF

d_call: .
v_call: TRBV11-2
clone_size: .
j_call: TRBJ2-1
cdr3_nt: TGTGTCAGCAGCTTACAGGGAGACTTCAATGAGCAGTTCTTC
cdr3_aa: CVSSLQGDFNEQFF

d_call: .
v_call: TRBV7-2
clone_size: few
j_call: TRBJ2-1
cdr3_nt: TGTGCCAGCAGCTTAATAAGAGGGAATGAGCAGTTCTTC
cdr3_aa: CASSLIRGNEQFF

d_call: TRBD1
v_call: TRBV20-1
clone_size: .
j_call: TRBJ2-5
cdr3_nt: TGCAGTGCTAGTTTGACAGGGTTGCCAGAGACCCAGTACTTC
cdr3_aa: CSASLTGLPETQYF

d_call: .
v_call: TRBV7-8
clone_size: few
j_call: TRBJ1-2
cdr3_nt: TGTGCCAGCAGCTTAGGGGGGGCCTATGGCTACACCTTC
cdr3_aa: CASSLGGAYGYTF

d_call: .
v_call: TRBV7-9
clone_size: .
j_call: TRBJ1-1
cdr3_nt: TGTGCCAGCAGCTTAGTGCGGGTGGCTGAAGCTTTCTTT
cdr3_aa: CASSLVRVAEAFF

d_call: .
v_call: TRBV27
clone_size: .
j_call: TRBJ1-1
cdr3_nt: TGTGCCAGCAGTTTAACAGTTTCGAACACTGAAGCTTTCTTT
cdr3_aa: CASSLTVSNTEAFF

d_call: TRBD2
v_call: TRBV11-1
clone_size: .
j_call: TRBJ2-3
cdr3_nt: TGTGCCAGCAGCACGGGACTAGCGGGAGGTCCGGATACGCAGTATTTT
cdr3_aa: CASSTGLAGGPDTQYF

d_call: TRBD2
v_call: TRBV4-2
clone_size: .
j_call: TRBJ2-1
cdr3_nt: TGTGCCAGCAGCCAAGGGACTAGCGGCTCCTACAATGAGCAGTTCTTC
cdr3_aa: CASSQGTSGSYNEQFF

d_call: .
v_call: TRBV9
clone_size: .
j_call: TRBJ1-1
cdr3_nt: TGTGCCAGCAGCCCCCACGTTGGGGCGAACACTGAAGCTCTCTTT
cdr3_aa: CASSPHVGANTEALF

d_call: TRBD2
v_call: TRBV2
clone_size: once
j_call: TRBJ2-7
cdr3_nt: TGCGCCAGCATGGGAGGGACTAGCGGGTTCCGGCAGTACTTC
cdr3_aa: CASMGGTSGFRQYF

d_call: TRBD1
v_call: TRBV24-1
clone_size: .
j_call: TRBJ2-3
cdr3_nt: TGTGCCACCAGTGATTTGCAGGGGGCCTCAGATACGCAGTATTTT
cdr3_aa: CATSDLQGASDTQYF

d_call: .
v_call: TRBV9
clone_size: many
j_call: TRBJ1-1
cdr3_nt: TGTGCCAGCAGCCCCCGGCCTCGCGCGAACACTGAAGCTTTCTTT
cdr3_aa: CASSPRPRANTEAFF

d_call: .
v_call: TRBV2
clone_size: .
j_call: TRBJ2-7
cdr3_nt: TGTGCCAGCAGCTACAGGGAGGTGGGGGAGCAGTACTTC
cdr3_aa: CASSYREVGEQYF

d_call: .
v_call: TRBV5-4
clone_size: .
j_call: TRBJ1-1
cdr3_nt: TGTGCCAGCAGCTTGGACAGGTTCACTGAAGCTTTCTTT
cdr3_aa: CASSLDRFTEAFF

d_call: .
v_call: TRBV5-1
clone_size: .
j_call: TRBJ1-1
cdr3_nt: TGCGCCAGCACGGCGGGAGGTACGAACACTGAAACTTTCTTT
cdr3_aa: CASTAGGTNTETFF

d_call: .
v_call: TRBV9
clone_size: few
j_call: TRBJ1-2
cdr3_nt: TGTGCCAGCAGCGACGAGGGTAGCTATAGAGGCTACACCTTC
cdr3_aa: CASSDEGSYRGYTF

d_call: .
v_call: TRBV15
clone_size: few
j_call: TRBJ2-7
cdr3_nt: TGTGCCACCAGCACTGGCTACTACGAGCAGTACTTC
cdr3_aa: CATSTGYYEQYF

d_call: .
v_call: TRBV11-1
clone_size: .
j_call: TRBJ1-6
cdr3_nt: TGTGCCAGCAGCTTAGATATAAGGACAAAGCGGTCACCCCTCCACTTT
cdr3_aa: CASSLDIRTKRSPLHF

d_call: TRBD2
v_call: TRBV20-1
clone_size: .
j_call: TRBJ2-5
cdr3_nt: TGCAGTACTAGATCAGCGGGAGGGCCCGGGGAGACCCAGTACTTC
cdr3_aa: CSTRSAGGPGETQYF

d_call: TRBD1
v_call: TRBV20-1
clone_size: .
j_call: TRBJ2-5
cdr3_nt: TGCAGTGCTAGAGGTGACAGGGGTGGAGAGACCCAGTACTTC
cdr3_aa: CSARGDRGGETQYF

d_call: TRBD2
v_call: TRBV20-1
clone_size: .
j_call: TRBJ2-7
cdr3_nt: TGCAGTGCTAGAGTCCTAGCGGGAGGCGAGCAGTACTTC
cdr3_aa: CSARVLAGGEQYF

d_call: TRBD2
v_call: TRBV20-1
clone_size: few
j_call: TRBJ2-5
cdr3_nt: TGCAGTGTCACCCCGGGACTAGCGGGAGAGACCCAGTACTTC
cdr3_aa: CSVTPGLAGETQYF

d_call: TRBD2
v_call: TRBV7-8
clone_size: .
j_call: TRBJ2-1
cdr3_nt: TGTGCCAGCAGGAAAGCGGGAGGCTACAATGAGCAGTTCTTC
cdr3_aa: CASRKAGGYNEQFF

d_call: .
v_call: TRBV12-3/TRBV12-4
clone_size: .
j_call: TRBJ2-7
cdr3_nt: TGTGCCAGCGGTTTAGACGGAGCTGGGGTTGACTTC
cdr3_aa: CASGLDGAGVDF

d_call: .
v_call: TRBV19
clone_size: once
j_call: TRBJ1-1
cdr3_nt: TGTGCCAGTAGTAAGGGTCAGGACACTGAAGCTTTCTTT
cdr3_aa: CASSKGQDTEAFF

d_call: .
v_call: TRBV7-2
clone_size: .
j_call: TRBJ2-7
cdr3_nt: TGTGCCAGCAGTGTCTCCGGGCTGACCTACGAGCAGTACTTC
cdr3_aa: CASSVSGLTYEQYF

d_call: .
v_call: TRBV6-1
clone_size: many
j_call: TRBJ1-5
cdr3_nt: TGTGCCAGCAGTGAGAGAACGGACAGATTACAGCCCCAGCATTTT
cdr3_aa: CASSERTDRLQPQHF

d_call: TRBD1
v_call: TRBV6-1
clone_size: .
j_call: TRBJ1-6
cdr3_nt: TGTGCCAGCAGCCTAGGGGGCAACAATTCACCCCTCCACTTT
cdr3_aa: CASSLGGNNSPLHF

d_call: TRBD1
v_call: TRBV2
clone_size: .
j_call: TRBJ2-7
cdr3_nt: TGTGCCAGCAGTGCCGGGACAGACTACGAGCAGTACTTC
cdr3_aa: CASSAGTDYEQYF

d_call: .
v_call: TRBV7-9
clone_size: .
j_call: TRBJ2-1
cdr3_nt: TGTGCCAGCAGCTTGGTCGCGCACACTCAGTTCTTC
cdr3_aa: CASSLVAHTQFF

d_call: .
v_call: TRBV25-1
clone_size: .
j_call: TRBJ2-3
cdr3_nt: TGTGCCAGCAGGCCAGCAGTCGCCACAGATACGCAGTATTTT
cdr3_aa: CASRPAVATDTQYF

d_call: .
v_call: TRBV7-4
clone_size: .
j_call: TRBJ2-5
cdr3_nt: TGTGCCAGCAGCTTAGGACAGTTCGAGACCCAGTACTTC
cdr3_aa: CASSLGQFETQYF

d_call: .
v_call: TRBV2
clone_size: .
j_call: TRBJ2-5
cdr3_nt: TGTGCCAGCAGTGAATCAGTGAATCAAGAGACCCAGTACTTC
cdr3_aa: CASSESVNQETQYF

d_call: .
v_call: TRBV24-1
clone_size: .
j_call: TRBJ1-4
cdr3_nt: TGTGCCACCAGTGACATCGACAGGCCGGAGGAACTGTTTTTT
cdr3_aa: CATSDIDRPEELFF

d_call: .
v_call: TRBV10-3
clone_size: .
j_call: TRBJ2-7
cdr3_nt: TGTGCCAGCAGTCCAAGGGGGTCTGTAGGCTACGAGCAGTACTTC
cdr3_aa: CASSPRGSVGYEQYF

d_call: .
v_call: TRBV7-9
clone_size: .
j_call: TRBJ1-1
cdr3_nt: TGTGCCAGCAGCCCCTCAGAAAACACTGAAGCTTTCTTT
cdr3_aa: CASSPSENTEAFF

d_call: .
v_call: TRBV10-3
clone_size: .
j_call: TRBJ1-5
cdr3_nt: TGTGCCATCAGTGATGAACTCATGAAGGGTCAGCCCCAGCATTTT
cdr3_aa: CAISDELMKGQPQHF

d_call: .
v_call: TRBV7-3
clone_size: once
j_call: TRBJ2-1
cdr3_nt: TGTGCCAGCAGCTTGGCCTCGGGGAATGAGCAGTTCTTC
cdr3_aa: CASSLASGNEQFF

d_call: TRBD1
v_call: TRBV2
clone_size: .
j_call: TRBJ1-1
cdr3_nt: TGTGCCAGCAGTTATACAGGGGGTGGCACTGAAACTTTCTTT
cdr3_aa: CASSYTGGGTETFF

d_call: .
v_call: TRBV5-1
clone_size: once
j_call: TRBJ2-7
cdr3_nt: TGCGCCAGCAGCTTGGGGCCAGGTCCCTACGAGCAGTACTTC
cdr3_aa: CASSLGPGPYEQYF

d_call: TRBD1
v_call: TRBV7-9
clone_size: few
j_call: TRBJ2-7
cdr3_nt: TGTGCCAGCAGCACTCGGACAGGTAGTGTTTACGAGCAGTACTTC
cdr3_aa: CASSTRTGSVYEQYF

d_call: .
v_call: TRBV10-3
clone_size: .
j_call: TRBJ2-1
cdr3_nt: TGTGCCATCAGTGAGTCTATGCGGCTAGAGTCCTACAATGAGCAGTTCTTC
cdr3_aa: CAISESMRLESYNEQFF

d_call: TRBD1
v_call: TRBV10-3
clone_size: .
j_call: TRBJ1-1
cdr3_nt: TGTGCCATCAGTGGGGACAGGGAAGCTTTCTTT
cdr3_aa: CAISGDREAFF

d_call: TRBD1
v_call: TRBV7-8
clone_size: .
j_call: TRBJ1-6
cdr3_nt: TGTGCCAGCAGCTTCAGGGACAGAAATTCACCCCTCCACTTT
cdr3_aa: CASSFRDRNSPLHF

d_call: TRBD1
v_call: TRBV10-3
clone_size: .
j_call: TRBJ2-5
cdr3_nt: TGTGCCATCAGTGAGTCAACAGGGGCCCAAGGGACCCAGTACTTC
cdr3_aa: CAISESTGAQGTQYF